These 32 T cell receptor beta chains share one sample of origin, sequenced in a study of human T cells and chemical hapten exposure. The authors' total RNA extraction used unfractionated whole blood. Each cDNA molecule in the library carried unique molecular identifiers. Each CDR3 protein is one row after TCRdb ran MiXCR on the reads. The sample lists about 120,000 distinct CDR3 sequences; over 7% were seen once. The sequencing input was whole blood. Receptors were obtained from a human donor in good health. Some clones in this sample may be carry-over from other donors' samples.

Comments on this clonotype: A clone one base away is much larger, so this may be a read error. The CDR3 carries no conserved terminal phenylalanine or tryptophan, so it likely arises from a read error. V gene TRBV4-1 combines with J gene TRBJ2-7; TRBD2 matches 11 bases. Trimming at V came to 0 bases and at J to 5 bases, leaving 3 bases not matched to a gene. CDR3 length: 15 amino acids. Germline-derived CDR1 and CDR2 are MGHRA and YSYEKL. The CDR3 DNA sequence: TGCGCCAGCAGCCAAGATCTACTAGCGGGAGACGAGCAGTACCTC. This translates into CASSQDLLAGDEQYL.

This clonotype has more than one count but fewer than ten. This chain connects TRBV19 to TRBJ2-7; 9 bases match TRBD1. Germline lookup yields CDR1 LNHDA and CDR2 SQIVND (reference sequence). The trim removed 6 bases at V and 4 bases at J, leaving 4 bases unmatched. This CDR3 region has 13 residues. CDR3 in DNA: TGTGCCAGTAGCGGACAGGGGATGTACGAGCAGTACTTC. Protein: CASSGQGMYEQYF.

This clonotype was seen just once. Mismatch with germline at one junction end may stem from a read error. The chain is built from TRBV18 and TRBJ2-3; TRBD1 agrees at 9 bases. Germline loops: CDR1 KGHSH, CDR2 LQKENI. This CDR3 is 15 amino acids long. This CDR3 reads CASSPQGANTDTQYF. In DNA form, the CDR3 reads TGTGCCAGCTCCCCACAGGGGGCAAACACAGATACGCAGTATTTT.

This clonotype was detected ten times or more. The CDR3 DNA is TGTGCCAGCAGTTTAATCGGGACGACCCAGTACTTC. Translation gives CASSLIGTTQYF. The J gene is TRBJ2-5, the V gene TRBV12-3 or TRBV12-4; D is perhaps TRBD1 or TRBD2 (5 bases each). V lost 2 bases, J lost 7 bases, and 8 bases lay in between. The CDR3 runs 12 residues.

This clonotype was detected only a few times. The CDR3 region is CAISVLAGTDTQYF. Written as DNA, the CDR3 is TGTGCCATCAGTGTACTAGCGGGAACAGATACGCAGTATTTT. The chain joins TRBV10-3 to TRBJ2-3; 10 nucleotides agree with TRBD2. The CDR3 spans 14 residues. Per germline, CDR1 ENHRY and CDR2 SYGVKD. The J segment lost 3 bases and the V segment lost 4 bases, leaving 1 base of the junction unmatched.

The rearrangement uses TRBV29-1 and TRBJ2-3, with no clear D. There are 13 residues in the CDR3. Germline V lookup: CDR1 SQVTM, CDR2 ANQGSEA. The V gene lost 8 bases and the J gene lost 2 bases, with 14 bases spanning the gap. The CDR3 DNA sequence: TGCAGCATCACTGGACGGCCCACAGATACGCAGTATTTT. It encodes CSITGRPTDTQYF.

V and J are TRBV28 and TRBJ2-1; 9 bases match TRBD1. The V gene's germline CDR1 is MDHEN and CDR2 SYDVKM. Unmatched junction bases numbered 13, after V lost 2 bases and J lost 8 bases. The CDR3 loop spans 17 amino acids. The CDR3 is CASSLPSGQGIWDEQFF. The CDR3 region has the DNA TGTGCCAGCAGTTTACCGTCCGGACAGGGGATTTGGGATGAGCAGTTCTTC.

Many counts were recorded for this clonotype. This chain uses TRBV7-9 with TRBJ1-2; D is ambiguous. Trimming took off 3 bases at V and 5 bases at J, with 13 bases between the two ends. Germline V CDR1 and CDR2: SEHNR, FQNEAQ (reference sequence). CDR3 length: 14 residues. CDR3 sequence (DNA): TGTGCCAGCAGCTTTGCAGGCCAGCTGTATGGCTACACCTTC. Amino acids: CASSFAGQLYGYTF. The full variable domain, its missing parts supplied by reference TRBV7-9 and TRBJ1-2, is DTGVSQNPRHKITKRGQNVTFRCDPISEHNRLYWYRQTLGQGPEFLTYFQNEAQLEKSRLLSDRFSAERPKGSFSTLEIQRTEQGDSAMYLCASSFAGQLYGYTFGSGTRLTVV.

The CDR3 coding sequence is TGTGCCAGCAGTGATTGGACAGGGGGCCCCAAAGACGAGCAGTACTTC. Its protein is CASSDWTGGPKDEQYF. The chain combines TRBV12-3 or TRBV12-4 with TRBJ2-7, with 11 bases fitting TRBD1. The CDR3 has 16 amino acids. The V gene end was trimmed by 5 bases and the J gene end by 5 bases; junction bases not matched to a gene: 11.

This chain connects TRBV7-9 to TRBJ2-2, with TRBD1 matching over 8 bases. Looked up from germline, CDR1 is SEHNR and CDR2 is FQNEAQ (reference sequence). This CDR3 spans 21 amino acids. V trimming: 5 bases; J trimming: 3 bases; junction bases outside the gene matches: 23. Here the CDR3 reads CASSPHVPRFGQGSYTGELFF. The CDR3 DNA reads TGTGCCAGCAGCCCACACGTTCCACGGTTTGGACAGGGCTCATACACCGGGGAGCTGTTTTTT.

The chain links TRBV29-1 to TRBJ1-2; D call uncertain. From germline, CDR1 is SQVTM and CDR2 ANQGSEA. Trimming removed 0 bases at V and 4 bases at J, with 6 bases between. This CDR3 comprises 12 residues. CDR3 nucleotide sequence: TGCAGCGTTGAAGAAGTGTCCTATGGCTACACCTTC. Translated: CSVEEVSYGYTF.

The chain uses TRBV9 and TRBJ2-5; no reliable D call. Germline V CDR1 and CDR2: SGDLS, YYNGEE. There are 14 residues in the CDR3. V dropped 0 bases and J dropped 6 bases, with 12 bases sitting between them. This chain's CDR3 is CASSVGVELKTQYF. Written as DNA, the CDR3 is TGTGCCAGCAGCGTAGGAGTCGAGTTAAAGACCCAGTACTTC.

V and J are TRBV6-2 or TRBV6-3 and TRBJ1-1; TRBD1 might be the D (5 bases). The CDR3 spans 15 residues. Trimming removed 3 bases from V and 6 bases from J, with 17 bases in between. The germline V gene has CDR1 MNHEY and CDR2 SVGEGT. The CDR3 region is CASSYNRGQGPEAFF. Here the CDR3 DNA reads TGTGCCAGCAGTTATAATCGGGGCCAGGGTCCTGAAGCTTTCTTT.

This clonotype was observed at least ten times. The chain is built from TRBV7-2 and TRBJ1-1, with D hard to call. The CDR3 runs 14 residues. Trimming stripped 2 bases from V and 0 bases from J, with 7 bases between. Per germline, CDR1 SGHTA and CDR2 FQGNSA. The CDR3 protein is CASSLWVMNTEAFF. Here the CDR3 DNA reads TGTGCCAGCAGCTTATGGGTAATGAACACTGAAGCTTTCTTT. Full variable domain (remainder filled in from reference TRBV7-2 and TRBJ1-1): GAGVSQSPSNKVTEKGKDVELRCDPISGHTALYWYRQSLGQGLEFLIYFQGNSAPDKSGLPSDRFSAERTGGSVSTLTIQRTQQEDSAVYLCASSLWVMNTEAFFGQGTRLTVV.

The CDR3 coding sequence is TGTGCCAGCAGGAGGTTGACTAGCGGGGGGGCCCCAGATACGCAGTATTTT. It yields the protein CASRRLTSGGAPDTQYF. J is TRBJ2-3 and V is TRBV27; 14 positions agree with TRBD2. J lost 4 bases, V lost 6 bases, and 9 bases had no gene match. The germline V gene has CDR1 MNHEY and CDR2 SMNVEV (reference sequence). The CDR3 is made up of 17 amino acids.

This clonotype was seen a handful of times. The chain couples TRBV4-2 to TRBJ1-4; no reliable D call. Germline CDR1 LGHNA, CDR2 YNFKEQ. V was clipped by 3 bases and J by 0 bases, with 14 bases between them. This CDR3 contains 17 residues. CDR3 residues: CASSQLWLEATNEKLFF. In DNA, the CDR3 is TGTGCCAGCAGCCAGCTTTGGTTGGAAGCAACTAATGAAAAACTGTTTTTT.

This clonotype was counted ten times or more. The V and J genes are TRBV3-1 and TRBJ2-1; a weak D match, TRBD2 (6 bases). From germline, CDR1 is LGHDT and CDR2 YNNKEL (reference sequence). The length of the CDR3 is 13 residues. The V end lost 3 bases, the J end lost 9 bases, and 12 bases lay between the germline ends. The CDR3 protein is CASSHAGSREQFF. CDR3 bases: TGTGCCAGCAGCCACGCCGGGAGCCGTGAGCAGTTCTTC.

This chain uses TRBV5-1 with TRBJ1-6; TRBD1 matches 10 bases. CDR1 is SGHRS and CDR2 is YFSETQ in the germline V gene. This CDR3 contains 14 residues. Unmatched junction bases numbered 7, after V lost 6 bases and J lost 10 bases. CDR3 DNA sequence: TGCGCCAGCACCACCGGGACAGGGGACTCACCCCTCCACTTT. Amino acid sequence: CASTTGTGDSPLHF.

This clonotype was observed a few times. The CDR3 nucleotides read TGCAGTGCTGGGCCGGGACATCTGAACACTGAAGCTTTCTTT. Amino acid sequence: CSAGPGHLNTEAFF. The chain uses TRBV20-1 and TRBJ1-1; D is possibly TRBD1 (6 bases). Trimming pared 5 bases from V and 0 bases from J, leaving 13 bases between. This CDR3 region has 14 residues. CDR1 is DFQATT and CDR2 is SNEGSKA in the germline V gene (reference sequence).

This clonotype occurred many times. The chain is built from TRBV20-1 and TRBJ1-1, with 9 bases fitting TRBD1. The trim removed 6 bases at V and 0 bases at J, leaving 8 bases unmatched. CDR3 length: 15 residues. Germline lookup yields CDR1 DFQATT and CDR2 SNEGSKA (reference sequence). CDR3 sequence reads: CSARDREGLNTEAFF. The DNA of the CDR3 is TGCAGTGCGCGGGACAGGGAGGGGCTGAACACTGAAGCTTTCTTT.

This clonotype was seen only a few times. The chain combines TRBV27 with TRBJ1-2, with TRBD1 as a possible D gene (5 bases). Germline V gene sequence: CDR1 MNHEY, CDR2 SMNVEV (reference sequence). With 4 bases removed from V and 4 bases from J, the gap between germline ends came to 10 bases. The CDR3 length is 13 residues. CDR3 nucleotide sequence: TGTGCCAGCAGTTCCACGGGGCCCTATGGCTACACCTTC. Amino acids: CASSSTGPYGYTF.

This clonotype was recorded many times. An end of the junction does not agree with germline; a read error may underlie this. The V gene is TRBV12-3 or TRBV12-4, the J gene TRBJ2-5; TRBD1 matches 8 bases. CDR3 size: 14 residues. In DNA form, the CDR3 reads TGCGCCAGCAGCTTAAACAGGGGGGAAGAGACCCAGTACTTC. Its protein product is CASSLNRGEETQYF.

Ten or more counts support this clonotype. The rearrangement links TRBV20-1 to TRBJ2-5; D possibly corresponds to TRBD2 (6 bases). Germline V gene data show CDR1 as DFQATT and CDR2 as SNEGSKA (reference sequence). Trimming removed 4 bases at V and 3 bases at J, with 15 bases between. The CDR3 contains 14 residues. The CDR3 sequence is CSATPAGTEETQYF. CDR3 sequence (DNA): TGCAGTGCTACACCGGCCGGGACTGAAGAGACCCAGTACTTC.

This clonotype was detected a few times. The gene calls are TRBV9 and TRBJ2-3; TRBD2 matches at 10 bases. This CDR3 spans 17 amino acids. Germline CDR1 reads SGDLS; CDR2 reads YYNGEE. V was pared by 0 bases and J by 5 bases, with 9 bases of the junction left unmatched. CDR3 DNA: TGTGCCAGCAGCGTAGACCCCAGCGGGAGGGTGGGAGATACGCAGTATTTT. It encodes CASSVDPSGRVGDTQYF.

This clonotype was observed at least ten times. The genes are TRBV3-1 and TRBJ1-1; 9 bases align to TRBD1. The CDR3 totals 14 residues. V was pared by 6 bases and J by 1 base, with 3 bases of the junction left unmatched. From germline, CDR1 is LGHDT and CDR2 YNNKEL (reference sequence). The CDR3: CASRRGQGNTEAFF. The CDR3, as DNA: TGTGCCAGCAGGAGGGGACAGGGGAACACTGAAGCTTTCTTT. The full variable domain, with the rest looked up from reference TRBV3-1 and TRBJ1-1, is DTAVSQTPKYLVTQMGNDKSIKCEQNLGHDTMYWYKQDSKKFLKIMFSYNNKELIINETVPNRFSPKSPDKAHLNLHINSLELGDSAVYFCASRRGQGNTEAFFGQGTRLTVV.

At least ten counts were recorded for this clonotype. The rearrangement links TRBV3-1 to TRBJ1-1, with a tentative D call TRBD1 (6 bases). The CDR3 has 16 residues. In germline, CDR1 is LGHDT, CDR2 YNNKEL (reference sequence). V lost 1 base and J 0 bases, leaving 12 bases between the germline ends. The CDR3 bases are TGTGCCAGCAGCCAAGGGGTCAGGGGATTGAACACTGAAGCTTTCTTT. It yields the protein CASSQGVRGLNTEAFF.

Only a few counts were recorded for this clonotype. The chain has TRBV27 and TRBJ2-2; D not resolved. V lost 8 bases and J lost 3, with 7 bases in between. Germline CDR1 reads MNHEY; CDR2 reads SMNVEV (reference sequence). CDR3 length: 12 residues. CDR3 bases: TGTGCCAGCGGACGTGACACCGGGGAGCTGTTTTTT. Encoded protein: CASGRDTGELFF.

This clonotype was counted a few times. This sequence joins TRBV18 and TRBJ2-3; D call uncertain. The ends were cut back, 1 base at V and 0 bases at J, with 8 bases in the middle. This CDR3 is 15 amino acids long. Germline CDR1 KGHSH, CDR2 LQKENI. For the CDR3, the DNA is TGTGCCAGCTCACCACGGTCCGGCAGCACAGATACGCAGTATTTT. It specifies CASSPRSGSTDTQYF.

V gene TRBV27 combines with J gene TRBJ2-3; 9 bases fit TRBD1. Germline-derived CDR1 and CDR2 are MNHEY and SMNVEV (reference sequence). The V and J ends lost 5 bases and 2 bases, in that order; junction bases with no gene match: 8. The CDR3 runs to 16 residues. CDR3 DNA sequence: TGTGCCAGCAGTGGGCCGGGACAGGGATTCACAGATACGCAGTATTTT. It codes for CASSGPGQGFTDTQYF.

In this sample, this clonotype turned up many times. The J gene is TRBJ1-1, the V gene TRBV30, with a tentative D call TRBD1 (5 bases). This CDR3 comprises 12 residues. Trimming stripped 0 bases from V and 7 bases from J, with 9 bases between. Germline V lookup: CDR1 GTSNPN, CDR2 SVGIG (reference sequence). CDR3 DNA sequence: TGTGCCTGGAGTGTGGGGGGTTATGAAGCTTTCTTT. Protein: CAWSVGGYEAFF.

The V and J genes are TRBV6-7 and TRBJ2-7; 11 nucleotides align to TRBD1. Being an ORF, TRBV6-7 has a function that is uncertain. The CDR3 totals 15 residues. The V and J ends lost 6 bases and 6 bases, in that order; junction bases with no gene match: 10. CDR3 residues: CASSPGQGAIAEQYF. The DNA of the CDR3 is TGTGCCAGCAGCCCCGGACAGGGGGCCATCGCCGAGCAGTACTTC.

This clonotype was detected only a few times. CDR3 sequence reads: CASSKLTLGERGTYEQYF. CDR3 DNA: TGTGCCAGCAGCAAGCTTACCCTGGGGGAAAGGGGGACCTACGAGCAGTACTTC. This chain connects TRBV7-9 to TRBJ2-7; a possible D gene is TRBD1 (6 bases). The CDR3 has 18 residues. V dropped 5 bases and J dropped 2 bases, with 25 bases sitting between them. Germline values: CDR1 SEHNR, CDR2 FQNEAQ (reference sequence). Together with reference TRBV7-9 and TRBJ2-7, the CDR3 gives the full variable domain: DTGVSQNPRHKITKRGQNVTFRCDPISEHNRLYWYRQTLGQGPEFLTYFQNEAQLEKSRLLSDRFSAERPKGSFSTLEIQRTEQGDSAMYLCASSKLTLGERGTYEQYFGPGTRLTVT.